The 20 T cell receptor beta chains below come from one sample, sequenced in a study of radiotherapy plus CTLA-4 blockade in lung cancer. Repertoires were generated with immunoSEQ multiplex PCR, while TCRdb's copy carries only in-frame clones and drops some. The sample holds tens of thousands of clones, just over 75% seen once. Sample: peripheral blood, taken from a patient treated with radiotherapy plus ipilimumab. The receptors originated from a human donor with non-small cell lung cancer who had a partial response to radiotherapy plus ipilimumab.

The chain combines TRBV9 with TRBJ2-1; D gene ambiguous. Per germline, CDR1 SGDLS and CDR2 YYNGEE. The CDR3 length is 16 residues. Trimming removed 4 bases from V and 4 bases from J, with 18 bases in between. As DNA, the CDR3 is TGTGCCAGCAGCCGTACTAACCAACCGGTTTACAATGAGCAGTTCTTC. Translation gives CASSRTNQPVYNEQFF.

This clone was seen only once. The rearrangement joins TRBV11-1 to TRBJ2-2; TRBD1 aligns across 8 bases. The CDR3 has 15 amino acids. The germline V gene has CDR1 SGHAT and CDR2 FQDESV (reference sequence). The J segment lost 1 base and the V segment lost 6 bases, leaving 4 bases of the junction unmatched. The CDR3 region has the DNA TGTGCCAGCAGTCCGGACAGGGAGAACACCGGGGAGCTGTTTTTT. It encodes CASSPDRENTGELFF.

The DNA for the CDR3 is TGTGCCAGCAGCTTGGGGGGGGACGGCGAGCAGTACTTC. This gives the protein CASSLGGDGEQYF. The chain is built from TRBV5-6 and TRBJ2-7; D is possibly TRBD2 (6 bases). CDR1 and CDR2 from the germline V gene are SGHDT and YYEEEE. This CDR3 region has 13 residues. The ends were cut back, 0 bases at V and 6 bases at J, with 10 bases in the middle. Based on the CDR3 plus reference TRBV5-6 and TRBJ2-7, the full variable domain is DAGVTQSPTHLIKTRGQQVTLRCSPKSGHDTVSWYQQALGQGPQFIFQYYEEEERQRGNFPDRFSGHQFPNYSSELNVNALLLGDSALYLCASSLGGDGEQYFGPGTRLTVT.

V gene TRBV9 combines with J gene TRBJ2-1, with TRBD2 matching over 14 bases. J was trimmed by 7 bases and V by 4 bases; bases with no gene match: 13. CDR1 SGDLS and CDR2 YYNGEE come from the germline V gene. CDR3 size: 18 residues. The CDR3 DNA follows: TGTGCCAGCAGCTCCGGGACTAGCGGGGGCCTCCGAGGAAATGAGCAGTTCTTC. It is translated as CASSSGTSGGLRGNEQFF. Full variable domain (rest looked up from reference TRBV9 and TRBJ2-1): DSGVTQTPKHLITATGQRVTLRCSPRSGDLSVYWYQQSLDQGLQFLIQYYNGEERAKGNILERFSAQQFPDLHSELNLSSLELGDSALYFCASSSGTSGGLRGNEQFFGPGTRLTVL.

The CDR3 region has the DNA TGTGCCAGTAGTATCGGCGGCTTTAACCCGGACATTCAGTACTTC. This codes for CASSIGGFNPDIQYF. The gene calls are TRBV19 and TRBJ2-4, with D hard to call. The CDR3 has 15 residues. CDR1 is LNHDA, CDR2 SQIVND, per germline (reference sequence). The V and J ends lost 3 bases and 8 bases respectively, with 17 bases between them. Full variable domain (rest looked up from reference TRBV19 and TRBJ2-4): DGGITQSPKYLFRKEGQNVTLSCEQNLNHDAMYWYRQDPGQGLRLIYYSQIVNDFQKGDIAEGYSVSREKKESFPLTVTSAQKNPTAFYLCASSIGGFNPDIQYFGAGTRLSVL.

This clone was found a few times. The chain uses TRBV6-1 and TRBJ1-4; TRBD1 might be the D (5 bases). Germline V CDR1 and CDR2: MNHNS, SASEGT. Trimming removed 3 bases at V and 8 bases at J, with 10 bases between. The CDR3 has 13 residues. The CDR3 region has the DNA TGTGCCAGCAGTGATGGTCAGGGAGAAAAACTGTTTTTT. It encodes CASSDGQGEKLFF.

This clone was counted between two and nine times. The chain joins TRBV9 to TRBJ1-6; 7 bases are shared with TRBD1. The CDR3 runs 15 residues. J lost 6 bases, V lost 3 bases, and 6 bases had no gene match. The germline CDR1 and CDR2 sequences are SGDLS and YYNGEE. The CDR3 DNA sequence: TGTGCCAGCAGCGCTAGGGGGCGCAGTAATTCACCCCTCCACTTT. Protein sequence: CASSARGRSNSPLHF.

This clone was recorded a few times. J is TRBJ2-3 and V is TRBV9, with TRBD2 identical over 8 bases. This CDR3 comprises 17 residues. Germline trimming cut 0 bases from V and 5 bases from J; bases unmatched to any gene: 11. The V gene's germline CDR1 is SGDLS and CDR2 YYNGEE. The CDR3 sequence is CASSVGAGGRIEDTQYF. The CDR3 DNA reads TGTGCCAGCAGCGTAGGGGCGGGGGGCCGAATCGAAGATACGCAGTATTTT.

The V gene is TRBV6-1, the J gene TRBJ1-2, with 7 bases aligning to TRBD1. Trimming at V came to 6 bases and at J to 5 bases, leaving 9 bases not matched to a gene. In germline, CDR1 is MNHNS, CDR2 SASEGT. The CDR3 is 14 residues long. In DNA, the CDR3 is TGTGCCAGCAGAAGACAGGGATCGGGGTATGGCTACACCTTC. It is translated as CASRRQGSGYGYTF.

This rearrangement joins TRBV13 to TRBJ2-3; D unresolved. The CDR3 spans 17 residues. With 0 bases removed from V and 1 base from J, the gap between germline ends came to 14 bases. CDR1 and CDR2 from the germline V gene are PRHDT and FYEKMQ (reference sequence). DNA of the CDR3: TGTGCCAGCAGCTTAGGCCTAGGAGACTCAGGCACAGATACGCAGTATTTT. Protein product: CASSLGLGDSGTDTQYF.

The CDR3, as DNA: TGCGCCAGCAGCTTTTGGGCCCTCGGCGAGACCCAGTACTTC. The encoded protein is CASSFWALGETQYF. The chain is built from TRBV5-1 and TRBJ2-5; D unclear. Germline CDR1 and CDR2: SGHRS and YFSETQ. The CDR3 length is 14 residues. Trimming left V 2 bases short and J 5 bases short, with 13 bases between. The whole variable domain, remainder taken from reference TRBV5-1 and TRBJ2-5, is KAGVTQTPRYLIKTRGQQVTLSCSPISGHRSVSWYQQTPGQGLQFLFEYFSETQRNKGNFPGRFSGRQFSNSRSEMNVSTLELGDSALYLCASSFWALGETQYFGPGTRLLVL.

V usage is TRBV7-3 and J usage is TRBJ2-2; D gene uncertain. V lost 3 bases and J 4 bases, leaving 6 bases between the germline ends. The CDR3 runs to 13 residues. From germline, CDR1 is SGHTA and CDR2 FQGTGA. In nucleotides, the CDR3 is TGTGCCAGCAGCTTCCGCGCCACCGGGGAGCTGTTTTTT. Protein: CASSFRATGELFF.

This chain connects TRBV5-4 to TRBJ2-5; 11 bases fit TRBD2. TRBJ2-7 matches the DNA end more closely, so the J call is doubtful. The CDR3 has 14 residues. The germline CDR1 and CDR2 sequences are SGHNT and YYREEE (reference sequence). CDR3 nucleotide sequence: TGTGCCAGCAGCTTTTCTAGCGGGGGGTACGAGCAGTACTTC. Its protein is CASSFSSGGYEQYF.

The chain is built from TRBV6-1 and TRBJ1-6; no clear D. In germline, CDR1 is MNHNS, CDR2 SASEGT. The CDR3 covers 15 residues. The V end lost 7 bases, the J end lost 0 bases, and 10 bases lay between the germline ends. The CDR3, as DNA: TGTGCCAGCATCCCACAGAGCTCCTATAATTCACCCCTCCACTTT. Translation: CASIPQSSYNSPLHF.

This chain uses TRBV4-2 with TRBJ2-7; D may be TRBD2 (6 bases). The CDR3 totals 15 residues. The germline V gene has CDR1 LGHNA and CDR2 YNFKEQ. The germline V and J ends were trimmed by 0 bases and 9 bases, with 18 bases remaining between them. The CDR3 protein is CASSQDGGTGAWQYF. CDR3 nucleotide sequence: TGTGCCAGCAGCCAAGATGGAGGGACCGGTGCGTGGCAGTACTTC.

The chain is built from TRBV5-8 and TRBJ2-4; TRBD1 aligns across 7 bases. The CDR3 is 14 amino acids. J gave up 3 bases and V 6 bases, and 6 bases lay outside the gene matches. Per the germline V gene, CDR1 is SGHTS and CDR2 is YDEGEE. The CDR3 region is CASTTGTFKNIQYF. In DNA, the CDR3 is TGTGCCAGCACGACAGGGACGTTCAAAAACATTCAGTACTTC.

This clone occurred a few times. The rearrangement joins TRBV6-5 to TRBJ2-1; 9 bases line up with TRBD2. Germline CDR1 MNHEY, CDR2 SVGAGI. The CDR3 has 15 residues. With 1 base clipped from V and 7 bases from J, the junction kept 5 bases outside the gene matches. CDR3 sequence: CASSYWRGGGNEQFF. The CDR3, as DNA: TGTGCCAGCAGTTACTGGCGGGGGGGCGGGAATGAGCAGTTCTTC.

The J gene is TRBJ2-5, the V gene TRBV5-1, with 11 bases fitting TRBD1. The J call may be mistaken, given a closer DNA end match to TRBJ2-7. This CDR3 region has 16 residues. The germline gives CDR1 SGHRS, CDR2 YFSETQ. The CDR3, as DNA: TGCGCCAGCAGCCTGTTACTGGGACAGGGGGAAAACGAGCAGTACTTC. Translation gives CASSLLLGQGENEQYF.

The rearrangement links TRBV2 to TRBJ2-2; 8 positions match TRBD1. The germline V gene encodes CDR1 SNHLY and CDR2 FYNNEI. CDR3 length: 15 amino acids. Losses at the gene ends were 6 bases for V and 4 bases for J; bases not matched to a gene: 7. CDR3 protein: CASRVAGGRTGELFF. CDR3 bases: TGTGCCAGCAGAGTAGCAGGGGGCCGCACCGGGGAGCTGTTTTTT.

The chain joins TRBV6-5 to TRBJ1-2; TRBD1 matches 10 bases. Germline loops: CDR1 MNHEY, CDR2 SVGAGI. The junction had 11 bases not matched to a gene; V was cut back by 5 bases and J by 8 bases. CDR3 length: 15 residues. CDR3 sequence reads: CASSMNRDRGKGYTF. In DNA form, the CDR3 reads TGTGCCAGCAGTATGAACCGGGACAGGGGAAAAGGCTACACCTTC.